Shown below are 20 T cell receptor beta chains from a single sample sequenced in a study of shared clonotypes between healthy human individuals. TCRdb's copy holds only in-frame clones and misses some; the assay was immunoSEQ multiplex PCR. Here the sample spans about 1.1 million clones, approximately 78% being singletons. Sequencing was done on a sample of memory CD4+ T cells from PBMCs. Subset indicated: CD45RA-negative fraction. All receptors come from a man between 18 and 29 years old in good health. Some clones in this sample may be carry-over from other donors' samples.

This clone was seen a handful of times. Different DNA sequences within this sample yield the same CDR3. V is TRBV7-9 and J is TRBJ1-3, with 10 bases identical to TRBD1. Germline V gene lookup returns CDR1 SEHNR and CDR2 FQNEAQ (reference sequence). This CDR3 comprises 15 residues. J was trimmed by 2 bases and V by 6 bases; bases with no gene match: 4. The CDR3 protein is CASRTGTGAGNTIYF. CDR3 sequence (DNA): TGTGCCAGCAGGACCGGGACAGGGGCTGGAAACACCATATATTTT.

This clone has only a few counts. The chain links TRBV29-1 to TRBJ1-2, with 8 nucleotides matching TRBD1. V lost 6 bases to trimming and J lost 0 bases; unmatched junction nucleotides: 3. The CDR3 runs 13 residues. CDR1 SQVTM and CDR2 ANQGSEA come from the germline V gene. The CDR3 nucleotides read TGCAGCGTGGGACAGGACGCTAACTATGGCTACACCTTC. Translated: CSVGQDANYGYTF.

This clone was seen a handful of times. The chain recombines TRBV30 with TRBJ1-1; D call uncertain. The CDR3 has 12 residues. V shed 1 base and J shed 6 bases, with 9 bases lying between them. CDR1 is GTSNPN and CDR2 is SVGIG in the germline V gene (reference sequence). CDR3 protein: CAWSATSSEAFF. The CDR3 DNA follows: TGTGCCTGGAGTGCCACCTCCTCTGAAGCTTTCTTT.

This chain uses TRBV29-1 with TRBJ2-4; no firm D call. This CDR3 spans 12 amino acids. Germline CDR1 SQVTM, CDR2 ANQGSEA. The germline V and J ends were trimmed by 2 bases and 9 bases, with 11 bases remaining between them. The CDR3 loop reads CSVEIRSGIQYF. The CDR3 DNA is TGCAGCGTTGAAATACGTTCCGGCATTCAGTACTTC.

V is TRBV7-8 and J is TRBJ2-7; possibly TRBD1 for D (5 bases). The CDR3 sequence is 15 residues long. CDR1 is SGHVS, CDR2 FQNEAQ, per germline. V lost 1 base, J lost 0 bases, and 10 bases lay in between. Here the CDR3 DNA reads TGTGCCAGCAGCTTAGTCATAAGGGGCTCCTACGAGCAGTACTTC. It yields the protein CASSLVIRGSYEQYF.

This chain uses TRBV7-2 with TRBJ2-3, with unresolved D. With 4 bases removed from V and 6 bases from J, the gap between germline ends came to 11 bases. Germline lookup yields CDR1 SGHTA and CDR2 FQGNSA. CDR3 size: 13 residues. CDR3 sequence (DNA): TGTGCCAGCAGCTCAGGCCCCCCGGATACGCAGTATTTT. Protein product: CASSSGPPDTQYF.

This sequence joins TRBV6-8 and TRBJ2-3; the match to TRBD1 covers 8 bases. Germline V gives CDR1 MNHGY, CDR2 SAAAGT. After removal of 4 bases from V and 0 bases from J, the junction contained 12 bases not matched to a gene. CDR3 length equals 18 residues. CDR3: CASSFLRPGTGSTDTQYF. The CDR3 coding sequence is TGTGCCAGCAGTTTCCTCCGTCCCGGGACAGGTAGCACAGATACGCAGTATTTT.

The CDR3 nucleotides read TGTGCCACCGGAATAGCGGGGGTAGGAGATACGCAGTATTTT. Translated, it gives CATGIAGVGDTQYF. The chain uses TRBV28 and TRBJ2-3; 9 positions agree with TRBD2. Per the germline V gene, CDR1 is MDHEN and CDR2 is SYDVKM. The CDR3 totals 14 residues. V shed 10 bases, J shed 5 bases, and the junction held 10 bases outside the gene matches.

This clone came up once. The chain has TRBV30 and TRBJ1-2; 9 bases align to TRBD1. CDR3 length equals 12 residues. The trim removed 5 bases at V and 8 bases at J, leaving 6 bases unmatched. Per the germline V gene, CDR1 is GTSNPN and CDR2 is SVGIG (reference sequence). The CDR3 region is CAWARTGEGYTF. The CDR3, as DNA: TGTGCCTGGGCCAGGACAGGGGAAGGCTACACCTTC. Supplemented by reference TRBV30 and TRBJ1-2, the full variable domain reads SQTIHQWPATLVQPVGSPLSLECTVEGTSNPNLYWYRQAAGRGLQLLFYSVGIGQISSEVPQNLSASRPQDRQFILSSKKLLLSDSGFYLCAWARTGEGYTFGSGTRLTVV.

This sequence joins TRBV4-3 and TRBJ1-1; possible D gene TRBD1, 5 bases. Looked up from germline, CDR1 is LGHNA and CDR2 is YSLEER. V was pared by 7 bases and J by 4 bases, with 13 bases between. This CDR3 spans 13 amino acids. CDR3 region: CASNDAGGTEAFF. The CDR3 bases are TGCGCCAGCAACGATGCGGGGGGCACTGAAGCTTTCTTT.

This chain uses TRBV7-2 with TRBJ1-1; 11 bases are shared with TRBD1. V shed 5 bases, J shed 3 bases, and the junction held 8 bases outside the gene matches. Germline CDR1 is SGHTA and CDR2 is FQGNSA. The CDR3 runs to 16 residues. CDR3 residues: CASSQSRTGGHTEAFF. As DNA, the CDR3 is TGTGCCAGCAGCCAATCCCGGACAGGGGGCCACACTGAAGCTTTCTTT.

The chain recombines TRBV5-1 with TRBJ2-5, with 11 bases aligning to TRBD2. The CDR3 length is 16 residues. Germline V gives CDR1 SGHRS, CDR2 YFSETQ. With 4 bases clipped from V and 5 bases from J, the junction kept 10 bases outside the gene matches. Here the CDR3 reads CASSEGTSGLQETQYF. CDR3 nucleotides: TGCGCCAGCAGCGAGGGGACTAGCGGCCTTCAGGAGACCCAGTACTTC.

This clone has only a few counts. This specimen includes other DNA sequences encoding the same CDR3. The chain couples TRBV5-1 to TRBJ1-1; 7 bases are shared with TRBD1. The CDR3 runs to 13 residues. The V segment lost 5 bases and the J segment 1 base; nucleotides outside the gene matches: 2. In germline, CDR1 is SGHRS, CDR2 YFSETQ. The chain's CDR3 is CASRGQPNTEAFF. CDR3 nucleotide sequence: TGCGCCAGCAGGGGACAGCCGAACACTGAAGCTTTCTTT.

This chain links TRBV6-5 with TRBJ1-2; D gene ambiguous. Trimming removed 6 bases from V and 10 bases from J, with 15 bases in between. The CDR3 totals 12 residues. Germline V gives CDR1 MNHEY, CDR2 SVGAGI. The CDR3 here is CASRTSGRDYTF. CDR3 nucleotides: TGTGCCAGCAGGACGTCCGGGAGAGACTACACCTTC.

The sample holds a few counts of this clone. The chain couples TRBV4-2 to TRBJ2-2, with 7 bases aligning to TRBD2. V shed 0 bases and J 5 bases; nucleotides not matched to a gene: 12. CDR1 and CDR2 (germline): LGHNA, YNFKEQ. This CDR3 has 18 residues. CDR3 residues: CASSQENWRGRGTGELFF. The CDR3 DNA reads TGTGCCAGCAGCCAAGAAAATTGGCGCGGGAGAGGGACCGGGGAGCTGTTTTTT.

The chain recombines TRBV5-1 with TRBJ1-4, with a tentative D call TRBD1 (6 bases). The CDR3 extends over 15 amino acids. Germline V gene data show CDR1 as SGHRS and CDR2 as YFSETQ. Trimming stripped 0 bases from V and 2 bases from J, with 8 bases between. CDR3 coding DNA: TGCGCCAGCAGCTTGGCCCAGGGGACTAATGAAAAACTGTTTTTT. Translation: CASSLAQGTNEKLFF. Together with reference TRBV5-1 and TRBJ1-4, the CDR3 gives the full variable domain: KAGVTQTPRYLIKTRGQQVTLSCSPISGHRSVSWYQQTPGQGLQFLFEYFSETQRNKGNFPGRFSGRQFSNSRSEMNVSTLELGDSALYLCASSLAQGTNEKLFFGSGTQLSVL.

This sequence joins TRBV5-1 and TRBJ2-7; 16 bases line up with TRBD2. The length of the CDR3 is 16 residues. Germline lookup yields CDR1 SGHRS and CDR2 YFSETQ. V was clipped by 4 bases and J by 2 bases; unmatched bases: 3. This chain's CDR3 is CASSAGTSGRAYEQYF. CDR3 nucleotide sequence: TGCGCCAGCAGCGCTGGGACTAGCGGGAGGGCCTACGAGCAGTACTTC.

V gene TRBV28 combines with J gene TRBJ1-1; D remains unclear. Trimming stripped 2 bases from V and 11 bases from J, with 9 bases between. Germline CDR1 reads MDHEN; CDR2 reads SYDVKM. The CDR3 runs to 11 residues. In DNA, the CDR3 is TGTGCCAGCAGTTTAATCGGAAGGGCTTTCTTT. Protein sequence: CASSLIGRAFF. Together with reference TRBV28 and TRBJ1-1, the CDR3 gives the full variable domain: DVKVTQSSRYLVKRTGEKVFLECVQDMDHENMFWYRQDPGLGLRLIYFSYDVKMKEKGDIPEGYSVSREKKERFSLILESASTNQTSMYLCASSLIGRAFFGQGTRLTVV.

This chain connects TRBV28 to TRBJ1-5; tentatively, D is TRBD1 (5 bases). This CDR3 has 13 amino acids. Germline V CDR1 and CDR2: MDHEN, SYDVKM. V lost 6 bases and J 4 bases, leaving 10 bases between the germline ends. CDR3 nucleotide sequence: TGTGCCAGCAGCTGGGACTTTAATCAGCCCCAGCATTTT. Translating it yields CASSWDFNQPQHF.

The rearrangement links TRBV29-1 to TRBJ2-3; D is perhaps TRBD1 or TRBD2 (7 bases each). Germline V lookup: CDR1 SQVTM, CDR2 ANQGSEA. CDR3 length equals 15 residues. Trimming removed 5 bases at V and 1 base at J, with 16 bases between. The CDR3 nucleotides are TGCAGCGTTTCAGGGGGGGTGTACGGCACAGATACGCAGTATTTT. It translates to CSVSGGVYGTDTQYF.